This T cell receptor (beta chain) was captured in a study of blood T cell repertoires in COVID-19. On the study more broadly: Samples of COVID-19 (acute and convalescent) were obtained from the United States, Italy and Spain. T cells, B-cell-depleted T cells, or PBMCs provided the cDNA or gDNA that served as material.

Those who participated ranged in age from roughly 18 to 90 years and resided in 20 to 30 US areas. Sequencing was performed with immunoSEQ multiplex PCR; in TCRdb, only in-frame clones are kept and a portion is missing. The data contain over 200,000 clones, 91% of them singletons. The germline CDR1 and CDR2 sequences are SQVTM and ANQGSEA. This CDR3 spans 12 amino acids. V was clipped by 7 bases and J by 1 base, with 11 bases between them. The chain is built from TRBV29-1 and TRBJ2-7; the D is unclear. The specimen was PBMCs or T cells enriched from blood (not recorded which). The sequence was obtained from a human donor in a cohort exposed to, infected with or recovered from COVID-19 (not recorded which). The donor label of this sample is uncertain. The CDR3 bases are TGCAGCGCTATGACACAATCCTACGAGCAGTACTTC. Translated, it gives CSAMTQSYEQYF.